This T cell receptor (beta chain) appears in the sequencing data of a study of blood T cell repertoires in COVID-19. Study overall: Samples representing acute and convalescent COVID-19 were sourced from the United States, Italy and Spain. PBMCs, B-cell-depleted T cells, or T cells were the source of the cDNA or gDNA that made up the material.

In the authors' methods: Estimation of nucleated cell counts relied on the amplification of reference gene primers. Clones were read by immunoSEQ multiplex PCR, and TCRdb kept only the in-frame ones, dropping some. V, J and clone size were drawn from that table, and D and trimming were deduced from the DNA. The profile shows 270,000 or so clones, 81% of them singletons. This CDR3 spans 18 amino acids. Trimming stripped 0 bases from V and 3 bases from J, with 20 bases between. Germline CDR1 and CDR2: LGHNA and YSLEER. The V gene is TRBV4-3, the J gene TRBJ1-1; D possibly corresponds to TRBD1 (5 bases). Sequences were obtained from peripheral blood. The clonotype originates from a woman aged 55-69 years with active or convalescent COVID-19. CDR3 nucleotides: TGCGCCAGCAGCCAAGAATGGGGCGTCGTAGGGGATGACACTGAAGCTTTCTTT. It translates to CASSQEWGVVGDDTEAFF.